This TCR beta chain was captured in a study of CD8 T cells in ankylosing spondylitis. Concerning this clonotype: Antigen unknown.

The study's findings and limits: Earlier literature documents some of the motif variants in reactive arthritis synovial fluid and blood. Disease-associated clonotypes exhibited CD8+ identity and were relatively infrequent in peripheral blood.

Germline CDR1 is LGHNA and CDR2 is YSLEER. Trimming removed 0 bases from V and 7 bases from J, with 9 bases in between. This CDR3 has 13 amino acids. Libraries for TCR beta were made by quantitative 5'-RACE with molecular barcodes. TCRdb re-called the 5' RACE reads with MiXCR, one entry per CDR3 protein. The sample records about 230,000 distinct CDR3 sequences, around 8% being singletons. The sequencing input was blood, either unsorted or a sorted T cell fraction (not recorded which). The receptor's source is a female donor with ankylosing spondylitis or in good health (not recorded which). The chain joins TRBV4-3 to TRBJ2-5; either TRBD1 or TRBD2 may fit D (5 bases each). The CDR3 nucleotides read TGCGCCAGCAGCCAAGACAGGGAGACGACCCAGTACTTC. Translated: CASSQDRETTQYF.